These 22 T cell receptor beta chains originate from one sample sequenced in a study of tumor-infiltrating lymphocytes in localized non-small cell lung cancer. Clones were read by immunoSEQ multiplex PCR, and TCRdb kept only the in-frame ones, dropping some. The table records more than 15,000 clones, over 70% of them present only once. Source material: lung tumor tissue. All receptors derive from a human donor with non-small cell lung cancer.

The chain uses TRBV27 and TRBJ2-7; D is perhaps TRBD2 (5 bases). Deletions cut 2 bases from V and 4 bases from J, with 21 bases between. Germline V gene lookup returns CDR1 MNHEY and CDR2 SMNVEV (reference sequence). The CDR3 spans 17 residues. CDR3 bases: TGTGCCAGCAGTTTAAGGGCAGAAAATACTCGGAGGTACGAGCAGTACTTC. Amino acids: CASSLRAENTRRYEQYF.

The chain couples TRBV5-4 to TRBJ1-6; possibly TRBD1 for D (6 bases). Trimming shortened V by 4 bases and J by 4 bases, and 18 bases separated the two germline ends. This CDR3 is 17 amino acids long. In germline, CDR1 is SGHNT, CDR2 YYREEE (reference sequence). CDR3: CASSPGQGRGYNSPLHF. CDR3 nucleotide sequence: TGTGCCAGCAGCCCAGGTCAGGGGCGCGGGTATAATTCACCCCTCCACTTT.

CDR3 coding DNA: TGTGCCAGCAGCCAAGGACAGTGGGAACTCTATGGCTACACCTTC. This codes for CASSQGQWELYGYTF. V is TRBV6-1 and J is TRBJ1-2; TRBD1 is a possible D gene (6 bases). The CDR3 totals 15 residues. From germline, CDR1 is MNHNS and CDR2 SASEGT. Trimming cost V 6 bases and J 4 bases, with 18 bases left between them.

The rearrangement links TRBV6-6 to TRBJ2-3, with D hard to call. The CDR3 runs to 13 residues. Germline lookup yields CDR1 MNHNY and CDR2 SVGAGI (reference sequence). The V and J ends lost 5 bases and 2 bases respectively, with 8 bases between them. CDR3 residues: CASSPASTDTQYF. Here the CDR3 DNA reads TGTGCCAGCAGTCCGGCCTCCACAGATACGCAGTATTTT.

The chain carries TRBV4-2 and TRBJ2-1; possibly TRBD2 for D (7 bases). The CDR3 spans 17 residues. Germline lookup yields CDR1 LGHNA and CDR2 YNFKEQ. V lost 0 bases and J lost 5, with 17 bases in between. CDR3 protein: CASSQDARGRGDNEQFF. In DNA, the CDR3 is TGTGCCAGCAGCCAAGATGCGAGGGGGAGGGGCGACAATGAGCAGTTCTTC.

The chain uses TRBV30 and TRBJ1-1; D is unclear. CDR1 GTSNPN and CDR2 SVGIG come from the germline V gene (reference sequence). V lost 3 bases and J 2 bases, leaving 7 bases between the germline ends. This CDR3 comprises 12 residues. The CDR3 reads CAWRGDNTEAFF. The CDR3 nucleotides are TGTGCCTGGAGAGGAGATAACACTGAAGCTTTCTTT.

The genes are TRBV10-3 and TRBJ2-3; unclear D gene. The CDR3 consists of 11 residues. The germline V and J ends were trimmed by 0 bases and 5 bases, with 0 bases remaining between them. CDR1 is ENHRY and CDR2 is SYGVKD in the germline V gene. The CDR3 nucleotides are TGTGCCATCAGTGAGTCAGATACGCAGTATTTT. Translated, it gives CAISESDTQYF.

The sample holds a few counts of this clone. V and J are TRBV2 and TRBJ1-5, with a tentative D call TRBD1 (5 bases). V was cut by 6 bases and J by 7 bases, with 22 bases left in between. Germline CDR1 reads SNHLY; CDR2 reads FYNNEI. The CDR3 is made up of 16 amino acids. The CDR3 sequence: CASRSSKDGGGQPQHF. The CDR3 coding sequence is TGTGCCAGCAGATCCTCGAAGGATGGGGGGGGACAGCCCCAGCATTTT.

The rearrangement joins TRBV5-6 to TRBJ1-1; D gene uncertain. CDR1 is SGHDT and CDR2 is YYEEEE in the germline V gene. The CDR3 spans 12 residues. The V and J ends lost 4 bases and 1 base respectively, with 5 bases between them. The CDR3 is CASSRANTEAFF. CDR3 DNA: TGTGCCAGCAGCCGGGCGAACACTGAAGCTTTCTTT.

In its sample, this clone is large. Other DNA sequences of this sample code for an identical CDR3. The rearrangement uses TRBV10-2 and TRBJ2-7; D remains ambiguous. The ends were cut back, 0 bases at V and 6 bases at J, with 6 bases in the middle. CDR3 length: 12 amino acids. From germline, CDR1 is WSHSY and CDR2 SAAADI. For the CDR3, the DNA is TGCGCCAGCAGTGAGTCGACGAGCGAGCAGTACTTC. Encoded protein: CASSESTSEQYF.

The V gene is TRBV9, the J gene TRBJ2-5; TRBD1 agrees at 11 bases. CDR1 and CDR2 from the germline V gene are SGDLS and YYNGEE. V shed 4 bases, J shed 5 bases, and the junction held 7 bases outside the gene matches. This CDR3 contains 15 residues. Written as DNA, the CDR3 is TGTGCCAGCAGCCCCCGGACAGGGGGCATGGAGACCCAGTACTTC. Protein product: CASSPRTGGMETQYF.

This clone is deemed medium-sized. The chain carries TRBV28 and TRBJ1-2, with D uncertain. V gave up 6 bases and J gave up 2 bases, with 16 bases separating them. The germline V gene encodes CDR1 MDHEN and CDR2 SYDVKM. The CDR3 is made up of 15 amino acids. The CDR3 reads CASRPQDPMNYGYTF. CDR3 nucleotide sequence: TGTGCCAGCAGGCCCCAGGACCCTATGAACTATGGCTACACCTTC.

The chain joins TRBV6-1 to TRBJ1-1; TRBD1 matches at 7 bases. CDR3 length equals 14 residues. The junction had 8 bases not matched to a gene; V was cut back by 5 bases and J by 5 bases. CDR1 is MNHNS and CDR2 is SASEGT in the germline V gene. CDR3 nucleotide sequence: TGTGCCAGCAGTTTGACAGGGTTGGGAACTGAAGCTTTCTTT. Its protein is CASSLTGLGTEAFF.

This rearrangement joins TRBV7-2 to TRBJ2-7; 8 bases are a match to TRBD1. Per germline, CDR1 SGHTA and CDR2 FQGNSA. The CDR3 spans 16 residues. V was clipped by 5 bases and J by 6 bases; unmatched bases: 15. The chain's CDR3 is CASSPPKGTGRFEQYF. CDR3 bases: TGTGCCAGCAGCCCCCCGAAGGGGACAGGACGCTTCGAGCAGTACTTC.

The chain recombines TRBV9 with TRBJ2-2, with TRBD1 as a possible D gene (6 bases). V was trimmed by 3 bases and J by 3 bases, leaving 18 bases between them. Germline lookup yields CDR1 SGDLS and CDR2 YYNGEE. This CDR3 spans 17 amino acids. The CDR3 loop reads CASSADSYRAYTGELFF. The CDR3 bases are TGTGCCAGCAGCGCCGACTCTTACAGGGCTTACACCGGGGAGCTGTTTTTT.

The V and J genes are TRBV5-5 and TRBJ1-6; D may be TRBD1 (5 bases). The length of the CDR3 is 17 residues. In germline, CDR1 is SGHKS, CDR2 YYEKEE (reference sequence). V gave up 4 bases and J gave up 0 bases, with 14 bases separating them. CDR3: CASSRDCRSSYNSPLHF. CDR3 bases: TGTGCCAGCAGCCGGGACTGCCGAAGCTCCTATAATTCACCCCTCCACTTT. The variable domain in full, with the rest retrieved from reference TRBV5-5 and TRBJ1-6, is DAGVTQSPTHLIKTRGQQVTLRCSPISGHKSVSWYQQVLGQGPQFIFQYYEKEERGRGNFPDRFSARQFPNYSSELNVNALLLGDSALYLCASSRDCRSSYNSPLHFGNGTRLTVT.

The rearrangement joins TRBV6-5 to TRBJ2-7; 9 nucleotides agree with TRBD2. Germline CDR1 MNHEY, CDR2 SVGAGI. The CDR3 consists of 14 residues. Germline trimming cut 7 bases from V and 2 bases from J; bases unmatched to any gene: 6. For the CDR3, the DNA is TGTGCCAGCACCCAGGCTAGCGGGGCCTACGAGCAGTACTTC. Encoded protein: CASTQASGAYEQYF.

The chain combines TRBV5-8 with TRBJ2-7; no clear D gene. From germline, CDR1 is SGHTS and CDR2 YDEGEE. CDR3 length equals 13 residues. Trimming took off 0 bases at V and 2 bases at J, with 6 bases between the two ends. CDR3 protein: CASSLGPTYEQYF. The CDR3 region has the DNA TGTGCCAGCAGCTTGGGGCCGACCTACGAGCAGTACTTC.

This sequence joins TRBV19 and TRBJ2-1; 11 nucleotides agree with TRBD2. The CDR3 has 19 residues. J was trimmed by 0 bases and V by 7 bases; bases with no gene match: 14. Germline V gene data show CDR1 as LNHDA and CDR2 as SQIVND (reference sequence). CDR3 coding DNA: TGTGCCAGTATCCCGCCCCTGACTAGCGGGGTTCCCTCCTACAATGAGCAGTTCTTC. Its protein product is CASIPPLTSGVPSYNEQFF.

V usage is TRBV30 and J usage is TRBJ1-1; TRBD1 aligns across 7 bases. CDR1 is GTSNPN and CDR2 is SVGIG in the germline V gene (reference sequence). CDR3 length: 17 amino acids. With 1 base clipped from V and 4 bases from J, the junction kept 15 bases outside the gene matches. CDR3 residues: CAWSAELVPGQSTEAFF. The CDR3 DNA reads as TGTGCCTGGAGTGCCGAGTTGGTCCCGGGACAGAGCACTGAAGCTTTCTTT.

The CDR3 protein is CASSPRRATSGSKNEQFF. DNA of the CDR3: TGCGCCAGCAGCCCTAGGCGTGCGACTAGCGGGAGTAAAAATGAGCAGTTCTTC. The V and J genes are TRBV4-1 and TRBJ2-1, with 12 bases aligning to TRBD2. Trimming took 4 bases from V and 7 from J; bases not matched to a gene: 14. Per germline, CDR1 MGHRA and CDR2 YSYEKL. The CDR3 is made up of 18 amino acids.

The chain links TRBV6-5 to TRBJ1-6; TRBD1 is a possible D gene (6 bases). The germline V gene has CDR1 MNHEY and CDR2 SVGAGI. V gave up 6 bases and J gave up 6 bases, with 12 bases separating them. The length of the CDR3 is 14 residues. The CDR3 region has the DNA TGTGCCAGCAGCTACGGGACAACTAATTCACCCCTCCACTTT. It specifies CASSYGTTNSPLHF.